This T cell receptor (beta chain) is drawn from a study of shared clonotypes between healthy human individuals. Investigators divided CD4+ cells into CD45RA+ naive and CD45RA-negative memory subsets. Findings and caveats of the study: Richness estimates generally favored naive over memory subsets. The four-donor shared clonotypes exceeded non-shared clonotypes in generation probability, with non-shared ones scoring lower.

Germline V lookup: CDR1 SEHNR, CDR2 FQNEAQ (reference sequence). V was trimmed by 5 bases and J by 15 bases, leaving 14 bases between them. The CDR3 loop spans 11 amino acids. Each PCR replicate from the sorted subsets contained roughly 210 ng DNA, which is about 31,000 T cell genomes. The table came from immunoSEQ multiplex PCR; TCRdb's copy has only in-frame clones and leaves some out. The sample has some 580,000 clones, more than 95% seen once. In regard to this clone: Its target is not known.

This receptor was obtained from a woman younger than 45 in good health. V is TRBV7-9 and J is TRBJ2-1; tentatively, D is TRBD2 (5 bases). Sequencing was performed on naive CD4+ T cells sorted from blood. This sample's subset: CD45RA+ positively selected. The CDR3 DNA is TGTGCCAGCAGCCCGCGGGCCATCGGGTTCTTC. This sequence encodes CASSPRAIGFF.